Shown below are 28 T cell receptor beta chains from a single sample sequenced in a study of molecular identifiers for immune sequencing clone quantification listed by TCRdb under 2018. Receptor amplification or capture employed PCR. Instrument on record: Illumina HiSeq 4000. TCRdb handled the public reads itself, with Q25 trimming in fastp and clone calling in MiXCR, and kept productive beta chains. Rows with a matching CDR3 protein are joined into one entry that keeps the most common DNA and genes. Here the sample has some 650,000 distinct CDR3 sequences; just under 20% occur a single time. Jointly, the top ten make up roughly 0.83% of the sample. The source material was naive CD8+ T cells from blood, with Jurkat cell RNA spiked in. What the cell subset or site label conveys for this sample: FACS-sorted CD8+CD4-CCR7+CD45RA+ naive T cells. The origin of the receptors is a human donor in good health. Some libraries in this study had Jurkat cell RNA spiked in.

To note about this clonotype: Just one base apart from a much larger clone, this may be a read error. This chain's CDR3 is CASSFVDREGYEQYF. The CDR3 nucleotides read TGTGCCAGCAGCTTCGTGGACAGGGAAGGGTACGAGCAGTACTTC. This sequence joins TRBV7-6 and TRBJ2-7; 8 bases are shared with TRBD1. CDR3 length: 15 residues. Germline values: CDR1 SGHVS, CDR2 FNYEAQ. The trim removed 3 bases at V and 4 bases at J, leaving 8 bases unmatched.

The chain links TRBV5-1 to TRBJ2-7; maybe TRBD1 (6 bases). CDR1 SGHRS and CDR2 YFSETQ come from the germline V gene. Deletions cut 0 bases from V and 3 bases from J, with 16 bases between. There are 16 residues in the CDR3. CDR3 in DNA: TGCGCCAGCAGCTTGGAGGAGCAGGGGTCTTTCTACGAGCAGTACTTC. Its translation: CASSLEEQGSFYEQYF.

This clonotype was seen ten or more times. The chain joins TRBV5-1 to TRBJ2-4; D remains unclear. The V and J ends lost 2 bases and 0 bases respectively, with 15 bases between them. The CDR3 has 17 amino acids. The germline V gene encodes CDR1 SGHRS and CDR2 YFSETQ. This CDR3 reads CASSFSLRELAKNIQYF. The CDR3 nucleotides read TGCGCCAGCAGCTTTTCTCTTAGAGAACTAGCCAAAAACATTCAGTACTTC.

Only a few counts were recorded for this clonotype. The chain employs TRBV6-2 or TRBV6-3 and TRBJ2-5; TRBD2 aligns across 7 bases. The CDR3 extends over 15 amino acids. Germline CDR1 reads MNHEY; CDR2 reads SVGEGT. The V and J ends lost 8 bases and 4 bases, in that order; junction bases with no gene match: 13. Written as DNA, the CDR3 is TGTGCCAGCCCATATCGTGCGGGAGCCCCAGAGACCCAGTACTTC. Its protein product is CASPYRAGAPETQYF.

This clonotype has a count of ten or more. V usage is TRBV6-5 and J usage is TRBJ2-1; 8 bases agree with TRBD2. CDR3 length equals 15 residues. CDR1 is MNHEY, CDR2 SVGAGI, per germline. Trimming at V came to 0 bases and at J to 5 bases, leaving 3 bases not matched to a gene. The CDR3 here is CASSYSELADNEQFF. CDR3 in DNA: TGTGCCAGCAGTTACTCAGAACTAGCGGACAATGAGCAGTTCTTC.

This clonotype occurred many times. The rearrangement links TRBV5-5 to TRBJ2-2; 10 positions agree with TRBD1. Per germline, CDR1 SGHKS and CDR2 YYEKEE (reference sequence). This CDR3 region has 14 residues. V shed 4 bases, J shed 7 bases, and the junction held 4 bases outside the gene matches. This chain's CDR3 is CASSTGQGIGELFF. For the CDR3, the DNA is TGTGCCAGCAGCACGGGACAGGGGATCGGGGAGCTGTTTTTT.

This clonotype was counted ten times or more. V usage is TRBV4-3 and J usage is TRBJ2-3; maybe TRBD2 (7 bases). The germline V gene encodes CDR1 LGHNA and CDR2 YSLEER. V was shortened by 1 base and J by 4 bases, with 12 bases between the two germline ends. The CDR3 runs to 15 residues. The CDR3 spells CASSQGRGASDTQYF. DNA of the CDR3: TGCGCCAGCAGCCAAGGACGGGGGGCGTCAGATACGCAGTATTTT.

Notes on this clonotype: It may be a read error: a sequence one base away is much more abundant. No conserved phenylalanine or tryptophan is present at the end of the CDR3, so a read error is the likely explanation. V is TRBV5-6 and J is TRBJ2-7; D is unresolved. Germline CDR1 and CDR2: SGHDT and YYEEEE. The CDR3 loop spans 11 amino acids. Trimming pared 3 bases from V and 4 bases from J, leaving 5 bases between. As DNA, the CDR3 is TGTGCCAGCAGCTGGCAGTACGAGCAGTACTCC. The encoded protein is CASSWQYEQYS.

In this sample, this clonotype turned up many times. J is TRBJ2-7 and V is TRBV5-4, with a possible D match to TRBD1 (6 bases). Germline V gene lookup returns CDR1 SGHNT and CDR2 YYREEE (reference sequence). The CDR3 loop spans 13 amino acids. The germline V and J ends were trimmed by 5 bases and 3 bases, with 12 bases remaining between them. CDR3 amino acids: CASRNSGDYEQYF. Here the CDR3 DNA reads TGTGCCAGCAGAAACTCAGGGGACTACGAGCAGTACTTC.

This clonotype was found many times. The chain couples TRBV7-8 to TRBJ2-7; 9 positions agree with TRBD1. This CDR3 contains 14 residues. V shed 4 bases and J 3 bases; nucleotides not matched to a gene: 4. The germline CDR1 and CDR2 sequences are SGHVS and FQNEAQ. CDR3 protein: CASSWATGGYEQYF. The CDR3 coding sequence is TGTGCCAGCAGCTGGGCGACAGGGGGCTACGAGCAGTACTTC.

As for this clonotype: Being one base from a much bigger clone, this may be a read error. V gene TRBV6-5 combines with J gene TRBJ2-2; weak D call: TRBD2 (6 bases). Germline V gene sequence: CDR1 MNHEY, CDR2 SVGAGI. This CDR3 has 13 residues. This CDR3 is CASSHGGTGELSF. The CDR3 DNA sequence: TGTGCCAGCAGTCACGGGGGAACCGGGGAGCTGTCTTTT.

The CDR3 DNA is TGCGCCAGCAGCCAAGAAGGGAGCGGGGGGGCCTACGAGCAGTACTTC. Translated, it gives CASSQEGSGGAYEQYF. The V and J genes are TRBV4-1 and TRBJ2-7, with 10 bases that match TRBD2. The CDR3 is 16 amino acids. CDR1 MGHRA and CDR2 YSYEKL come from the germline V gene. Trimming cost V 0 bases and J 2 bases; bases outside gene matches: 4.

As regards this clonotype: A read error is possible here, since a much larger clone lies one base away. This sequence joins TRBV20-1 and TRBJ2-3; D remains unclear. V gave up 5 bases and J gave up 0 bases, with 15 bases separating them. CDR3 length: 15 amino acids. Germline values: CDR1 DFQATT, CDR2 SNEGSKA (reference sequence). CDR3: CSADEYGASTDTQYF. Here the CDR3 DNA reads TGCAGTGCTGACGAGTACGGTGCTAGCACAGATACGCAGTATTTT.

This clonotype has a handful of counts. This chain uses TRBV20-1 with TRBJ1-2; the D is unclear. CDR1 DFQATT and CDR2 SNEGSKA come from the germline V gene (reference sequence). V lost 0 bases, J lost 0 bases, and 11 bases lay in between. The CDR3 length is 15 residues. CDR3 in DNA: TGCAGTGCTAGAGACACGGCAGGACCTAACTATGGCTACACCTTC. Encoded protein: CSARDTAGPNYGYTF.

A note on this clonotype: This may stem from a read error, because a much larger clone lies one nucleotide away. The chain has TRBV2 and TRBJ2-1; possible D gene TRBD1, 6 bases. This CDR3 has 15 amino acids. V lost 8 bases to trimming and J lost 9 bases, with 23 bases between them. CDR1 SNHLY and CDR2 FYNNEI come from the germline V gene. CDR3 bases: TGTGCCAGCGTTGGGGGCCAGGTGGCGGGCGGTGAGCAGTTCTTC. Protein: CASVGGQVAGGEQFF. The full variable domain, with the rest looked up from reference TRBV2 and TRBJ2-1, is EPEVTQTPSHQVTQMGQEVILRCVPISNHLYFYWYRQILGQKVEFLVSFYNNEISEKSEIFDDQFSVERPDGSNFTLKIRSTKLEDSAMYFCASVGGQVAGGEQFFGPGTRLTVL.

About this clonotype itself: One base away lies a much larger clone, so this may be a sequencing read error. The genes are TRBV5-3 and TRBJ1-5, with D possibly TRBD1 on 5 matching bases. TRBV5-3 is designated an ORF whose function remains uncertain. The CDR3 contains 16 residues. CDR3 amino acids: CASSLEGTRSNQPQHF. The CDR3 DNA sequence: TGTGCCAGCAGCTTGGAGGGGACGAGGAGCAATCAGCCCCAGCATTTT.

Regarding this clonotype: At one end, the junction sequence differs from germline, possibly due to a read error. V usage is TRBV3-1 and J usage is TRBJ1-1; a weak D match, TRBD1 (5 bases). The CDR3 is 16 amino acids. Germline V gives CDR1 LGHDT, CDR2 YNNKEL (reference sequence). CDR3 in DNA: TGTGCCAGCAACCAAGACACGGGACGGATGAACACTGAAGCTTTCTTT. This sequence encodes CASNQDTGRMNTEAFF.

This clonotype was seen ten or more times. This chain uses TRBV7-2 with TRBJ2-7, with D possibly matching TRBD1 (5 bases). The CDR3 covers 15 residues. Looked up from germline, CDR1 is SGHTA and CDR2 is FQGNSA. Trimming took off 5 bases at V and 0 bases at J, with 14 bases between the two ends. The CDR3 DNA reads as TGTGCCAGCAGCCCCGACAGAATCAGCTCCTACGAGCAGTACTTC. It specifies CASSPDRISSYEQYF. The whole variable domain, filled in from reference TRBV7-2 and TRBJ2-7, reads GAGVSQSPSNKVTEKGKDVELRCDPISGHTALYWYRQSLGQGLEFLIYFQGNSAPDKSGLPSDRFSAERTGGSVSTLTIQRTQQEDSAVYLCASSPDRISSYEQYFGPGTRLTVT.

This clonotype was seen ten or more times. This sequence joins TRBV5-4 and TRBJ2-3; TRBD1 agrees at 8 bases. Losses at the gene ends were 4 bases for V and 6 bases for J; bases not matched to a gene: 10. Germline lookup yields CDR1 SGHNT and CDR2 YYREEE (reference sequence). This CDR3 has 15 residues. CDR3 in DNA: TGTGCCAGCAGCCCGGAGACAGGGGCCTCGGATACGCAGTATTTT. It yields the protein CASSPETGASDTQYF. The variable domain in full, with the rest retrieved from reference TRBV5-4 and TRBJ2-3, is ETGVTQSPTHLIKTRGQQVTLRCSSQSGHNTVSWYQQALGQGPQFIFQYYREEENGRGNFPPRFSGLQFPNYSSELNVNALELDDSALYLCASSPETGASDTQYFGPGTRLTVL.

There are a few counts of this clonotype. The V call is TRBV3-1, the J call TRBJ2-3; perhaps D is TRBD1 or TRBD2 (6 bases each). V gave up 1 base and J gave up 4 bases, with 15 bases separating them. CDR1 and CDR2 from the germline V gene are LGHDT and YNNKEL (reference sequence). This CDR3 spans 16 amino acids. CDR3 in amino acids: CASSQVTGAPADTQYF. The CDR3 DNA sequence: TGTGCCAGCAGCCAAGTAACGGGGGCTCCGGCAGATACGCAGTATTTT.

The rearrangement joins TRBV30 to TRBJ2-7, with a weak D call TRBD2 (6 bases). Germline assignment: CDR1 GTSNPN and CDR2 SVGIG (reference sequence). The length of the CDR3 is 13 residues. V lost 3 bases and J lost 7, with 16 bases in between. The CDR3 DNA reads TGTGCCTGGAGCTTAGGGACTGGGGGGGAGCAGTACTTC. Protein sequence: CAWSLGTGGEQYF.

The chain carries TRBV2 and TRBJ1-1, with D perhaps matching TRBD1 (5 bases). Germline CDR1 SNHLY, CDR2 FYNNEI. V was pared by 3 bases and J by 3 bases, with 14 bases between. This CDR3 contains 15 residues. The CDR3 loop reads CASSDGRRVDTEAFF. The CDR3, as DNA: TGTGCCAGCAGTGATGGACGCAGGGTAGACACTGAAGCTTTCTTT.

Turning to this clonotype: A much larger clonotype is one base distant, so this may be a read error. The J gene is TRBJ2-1, the V gene TRBV19; 12 bases match TRBD1. Germline-derived CDR1 and CDR2 are LNHDA and SQIVND (reference sequence). The CDR3 spans 15 residues. The CDR3 region is CASGMGQGAYNEQFF. CDR3 DNA sequence: TGTGCCAGTGGTATGGGACAGGGGGCGTACAATGAGCAGTTCTTC. The whole variable domain, remainder taken from reference TRBV19 and TRBJ2-1, is DGGITQSPKYLFRKEGQNVTLSCEQNLNHDAMYWYRQDPGQGLRLIYYSQIVNDFQKGDIAEGYSVSREKKESFPLTVTSAQKNPTAFYLCASGMGQGAYNEQFFGPGTRLTVL.

The chain recombines TRBV11-2 with TRBJ2-2; 9 bases align to TRBD1. Per the germline V gene, CDR1 is SGHAT and CDR2 is FQNNGV. The CDR3 is made up of 21 amino acids. After removal of 1 base from V and 0 bases from J, the junction contained 15 bases not matched to a gene. The CDR3 sequence is CASSLGWGQGITPTNTGELFF. In DNA form, the CDR3 reads TGTGCCAGCAGCTTAGGCTGGGGACAGGGAATTACCCCCACGAACACCGGGGAGCTGTTTTTT.

V and J are TRBV29-1 and TRBJ2-5; no definite D call. V was shortened by 3 bases and J by 5 bases, with 16 bases between the two germline ends. Germline lookup yields CDR1 SQVTM and CDR2 ANQGSEA. This CDR3 spans 14 amino acids. CDR3 bases: TGCAGCGTTGATTTATCCGGGTTTGATGAGACCCAGTACTTC. Translation gives CSVDLSGFDETQYF. Complete variable domain (other parts from reference TRBV29-1 and TRBJ2-5): SAVISQKPSRDICQRGTSLTIQCQVDSQVTMMFWYRQQPGQSLTLIATANQGSEATYESGFVIDKFPISRPNLTFSTLTVSNMSPEDSSIYLCSVDLSGFDETQYFGPGTRLLVL.

This clonotype has at least ten counts. A read error may produce the germline difference seen at one junction end. V and J are TRBV4-1 and TRBJ1-2, with D uncertain. Per germline, CDR1 MGHRA and CDR2 YSYEKL. The CDR3 is made up of 14 amino acids. In DNA form, the CDR3 reads TGCGCCAGCAGCCAAGATCTATTCGGGCTCCCCTTCCACTTC. It specifies CASSQDLFGLPFHF.

A note on this clonotype: A read error may be the cause here, since a much bigger clone is one base away. The chain has TRBV27 and TRBJ1-1, with TRBD1 as a possible D gene (6 bases). This CDR3 has 13 amino acids. Trimming shortened V by 6 bases and J by 6 bases, and 14 bases separated the two germline ends. CDR1 and CDR2 from the germline V gene are MNHEY and SMNVEV (reference sequence). CDR3 sequence: CASRYTGKAEAFF. The CDR3 nucleotides read TGTGCCAGCAGATATACAGGGAAGGCTGAAGCTTTCTTT.

This clonotype was detected many times. The V and J genes are TRBV30 and TRBJ2-1; TRBD2 matches at 9 bases. The CDR3 totals 15 residues. Germline V gene lookup returns CDR1 GTSNPN and CDR2 SVGIG (reference sequence). Losses at the gene ends were 2 bases for V and 4 bases for J; bases not matched to a gene: 6. CDR3 region: CAWSFTLAGYNEQFF. CDR3 nucleotides: TGTGCCTGGAGTTTTACTCTAGCGGGATACAATGAGCAGTTCTTC. Complete variable domain (other parts from reference TRBV30 and TRBJ2-1): SQTIHQWPATLVQPVGSPLSLECTVEGTSNPNLYWYRQAAGRGLQLLFYSVGIGQISSEVPQNLSASRPQDRQFILSSKKLLLSDSGFYLCAWSFTLAGYNEQFFGPGTRLTVL.